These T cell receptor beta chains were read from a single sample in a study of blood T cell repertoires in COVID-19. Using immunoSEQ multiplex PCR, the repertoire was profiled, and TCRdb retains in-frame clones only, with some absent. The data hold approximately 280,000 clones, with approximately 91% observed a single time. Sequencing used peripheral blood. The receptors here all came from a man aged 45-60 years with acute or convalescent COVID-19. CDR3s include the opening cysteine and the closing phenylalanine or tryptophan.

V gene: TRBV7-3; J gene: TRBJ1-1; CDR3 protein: CASSSQGARTEAFF
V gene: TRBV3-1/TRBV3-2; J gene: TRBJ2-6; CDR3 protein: CASSQAPRSGANVLTF
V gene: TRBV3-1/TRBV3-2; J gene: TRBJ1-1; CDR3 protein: CASSPGTGTEAFF
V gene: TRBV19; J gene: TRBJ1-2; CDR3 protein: CASWAWRTSYGYTF
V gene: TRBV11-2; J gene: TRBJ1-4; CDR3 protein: CASSLGTGGEKLFF
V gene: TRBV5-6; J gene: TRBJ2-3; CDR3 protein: CASSVTGVYTQYF
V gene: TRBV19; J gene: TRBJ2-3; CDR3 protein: CASSIGDSSTDTQYF
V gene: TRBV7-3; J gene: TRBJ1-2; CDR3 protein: CASSPQPDGGGGYTF
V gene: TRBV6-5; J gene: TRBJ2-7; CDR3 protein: CASSLQEYEQYF
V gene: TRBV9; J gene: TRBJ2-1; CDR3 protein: CASSVRDYNNNEQFF
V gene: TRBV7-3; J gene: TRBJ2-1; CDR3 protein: CASSYLPKTSGDYVEQFF
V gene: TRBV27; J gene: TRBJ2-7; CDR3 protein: CASSLNGGETYEQYF
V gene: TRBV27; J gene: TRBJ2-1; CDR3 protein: CASSSRDRWVNEQFF
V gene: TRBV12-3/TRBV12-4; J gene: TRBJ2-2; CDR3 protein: CAIDSNTGELFF
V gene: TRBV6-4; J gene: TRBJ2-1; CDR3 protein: CASSRLATGNEQFF
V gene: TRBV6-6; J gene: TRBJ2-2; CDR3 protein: CASSGTGLSGELFF
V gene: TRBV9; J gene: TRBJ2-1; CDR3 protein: CASSVVGEGYNEQFF
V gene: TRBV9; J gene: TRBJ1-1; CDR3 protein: CASSVDAGAADTEAFF
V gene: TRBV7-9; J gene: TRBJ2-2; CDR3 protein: CASSLAQVANTGELFF
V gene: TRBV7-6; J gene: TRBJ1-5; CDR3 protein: CASSLKSGFNNQPQHF
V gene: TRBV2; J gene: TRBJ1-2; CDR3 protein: CASKGDRAYGYTF
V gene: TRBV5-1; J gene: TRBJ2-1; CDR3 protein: CASSIAGGNEQFF
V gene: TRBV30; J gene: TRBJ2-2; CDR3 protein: CAWSVQGELFF
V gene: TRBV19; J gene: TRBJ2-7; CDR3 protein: CASRKTGARTYEQYF